This T cell receptor beta chain emerged from a study of cytomegalovirus exposure and HLA in healthy donors. The study ran its PCR with 60 Vbeta and 13 Jbeta primers. Original methodology: Later work found tens of millions of unique TCR beta chains, with approximately 12 million shared. Sequencing used immunoSEQ multiplex PCR; TCRdb keeps in-frame clones, though not all of them. V and J calls and clone size are given by that table; D and trimming were obtained from the DNA. The sample has 150,000 to 200,000 clones, about 90% seen once; the top ten hold about 0.24%. Concerning this clone itself: What it recognizes is unknown.

V lost 4 bases and J lost 5, with 21 bases in between. The CDR3 sequence is 16 residues long. The V gene's germline CDR1 is SGHKS and CDR2 YYEKEE (reference sequence). Study-wide findings and caveats: A few chains tied to CMV proved CMV antigen-specific in vitro. With DRB1 most and HLA-C fewest, TCR association rates differed between HLA loci in a later analysis. Earlier analysis found most TCR beta V segments productive about 87% or about 30% of the time.

Source material: PBMCs. This sequence joins TRBV5-5 and TRBJ1-1; D is perhaps TRBD1 (6 bases). The origin of this receptor is a girl in the first two years of life in good health and CMV-seronegative. The CDR3 region is CASSRTLTGPNTEAFF. The CDR3 DNA is TGTGCCAGCAGCCGAACACTGACAGGACCAAATACTGAAGCTTTCTTT. The full variable domain, rest sourced from reference TRBV5-5 and TRBJ1-1, is DAGVTQSPTHLIKTRGQQVTLRCSPISGHKSVSWYQQVLGQGPQFIFQYYEKEERGRGNFPDRFSARQFPNYSSELNVNALLLGDSALYLCASSRTLTGPNTEAFFGQGTRLTVV.